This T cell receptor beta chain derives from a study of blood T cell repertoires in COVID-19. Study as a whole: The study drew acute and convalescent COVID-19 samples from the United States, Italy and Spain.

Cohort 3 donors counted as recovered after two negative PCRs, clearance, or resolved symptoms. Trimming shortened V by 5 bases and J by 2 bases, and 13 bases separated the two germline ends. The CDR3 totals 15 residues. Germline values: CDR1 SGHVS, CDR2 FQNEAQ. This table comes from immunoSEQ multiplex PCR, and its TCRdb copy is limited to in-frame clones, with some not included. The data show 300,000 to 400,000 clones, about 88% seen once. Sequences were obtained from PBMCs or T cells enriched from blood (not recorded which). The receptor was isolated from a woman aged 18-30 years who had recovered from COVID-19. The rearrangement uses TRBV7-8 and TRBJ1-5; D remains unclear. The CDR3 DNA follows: TGTGCCAGCAGCCCGAACGGACTAGGCAATCAGCCCCAGCATTTT. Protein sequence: CASSPNGLGNQPQHF.